In this sample, the clone carrying this TCR beta chain turned up once. Method: immunoSEQ multiplex PCR; TCRdb's copy keeps in-frame clones and lacks some. This table has about 480,000 clones, around 85% appearing once. This sample is drawn from a study of blood T cell repertoires in COVID-19. About the study: The United States, Italy and Spain provided the acute and convalescent COVID-19 samples.

J gave up 6 bases and V 7 bases, and 6 bases lay outside the gene matches. The CDR3 is 14 residues long. Germline V lookup: CDR1 LGHNT, CDR2 FRNRAP. The clonotype was recovered from a woman aged 55-70 years who had recovered from COVID-19. Sequenced input: PBMCs or T cells enriched from blood (not recorded which). The V and J genes are TRBV12-5 and TRBJ1-4; 9 nucleotides align to TRBD1. The CDR3 reads CASAPGTGYEKLFF. CDR3 nucleotide sequence: TGTGCTAGTGCCCCCGGGACAGGGTATGAAAAACTGTTTTTT.